This record covers a single TCR beta chain. The antigen is undetermined. This sample stems from a study of OX40 agonist ivuxolimab in advanced cancers. Broader study findings: The 0.1-3.0 mg/kg partial responders had among the lowest clonal expansion.

V lost 1 base to trimming and J lost 6 bases; unmatched junction nucleotides: 9. This CDR3 comprises 17 residues. The V gene's germline CDR1 is MGHRA and CDR2 YSYEKL. Generated by immunoSEQ multiplex PCR, the TCRdb table keeps only in-frame clones and is missing some. The profile covers around 50,000 clones, with about nine tenths appearing a single time and about 12% taken by the ten largest. The sequence was obtained from an adult with an advanced solid tumor such as melanoma, head and neck, liver or kidney cancer. The rearrangement uses TRBV4-1 and TRBJ2-5; 12 bases map to TRBD2. The sample was CD4+ or CD8+ T cells sorted from blood, taken in a trial of the OX40 agonist ivuxolimab. The CDR3 sequence is CASSQGLAGGPIKTQYF. The CDR3 nucleotides read TGCGCCAGCAGCCAAGGGCTAGCGGGAGGGCCGATAAAGACCCAGTACTTC.